Presented here are 3 T cell receptor beta chains from one specimen sequenced in a study of T-cell reconstitution after alpha-beta-depleted transplantation in children. Unique molecular identifiers were used to barcode this TCRbeta library. TCRdb passed the PCR reads through MiXCR, listing each CDR3 protein once. The table has 84,000 or so distinct CDR3 sequences, about 14% seen once. The starting material was PBMCs, mostly from graft donor cells, obtained 180 days after TCRalphabeta/CD19-depleted stem cell transplant. These receptors all stem from a male patient aged 2 to 9 who had a stem cell transplant for acute lymphoblastic leukemia, so the T cells may come from the graft donor.

The chain couples TRBV7-9 to TRBJ2-1, with D unresolved. The CDR3 has 14 amino acids. V lost 4 bases, J lost 0 bases, and 7 bases lay in between. In germline, CDR1 is SEHNR, CDR2 FQNEAQ (reference sequence). This CDR3 is CASSSSSSYNEQFF. The DNA of the CDR3 is TGTGCCAGCAGCTCCTCCTCCTCCTACAATGAGCAGTTCTTC.

The J gene is TRBJ2-1, the V gene TRBV11-2; TRBD2 matches at 9 bases. The CDR3 consists of 15 residues. J gave up 9 bases and V 5 bases, and 11 bases lay outside the gene matches. CDR1 is SGHAT and CDR2 is FQNNGV in the germline V gene. CDR3 residues: CASSIHAGGPGEQFF. The CDR3 DNA reads TGTGCCAGCAGCATCCATGCGGGGGGGCCGGGTGAGCAGTTCTTC.

This clonotype was detected only a few times. This rearrangement joins TRBV19 to TRBJ2-7; D is unresolved. This CDR3 comprises 12 residues. V was clipped by 10 bases and J by 0 bases, with 10 bases between them. Germline assignment: CDR1 LNHDA and CDR2 SQIVND (reference sequence). CDR3 protein: CATFLSSYEQYF. As DNA, the CDR3 is TGTGCCACCTTCCTGAGCTCCTACGAGCAGTACTTC.